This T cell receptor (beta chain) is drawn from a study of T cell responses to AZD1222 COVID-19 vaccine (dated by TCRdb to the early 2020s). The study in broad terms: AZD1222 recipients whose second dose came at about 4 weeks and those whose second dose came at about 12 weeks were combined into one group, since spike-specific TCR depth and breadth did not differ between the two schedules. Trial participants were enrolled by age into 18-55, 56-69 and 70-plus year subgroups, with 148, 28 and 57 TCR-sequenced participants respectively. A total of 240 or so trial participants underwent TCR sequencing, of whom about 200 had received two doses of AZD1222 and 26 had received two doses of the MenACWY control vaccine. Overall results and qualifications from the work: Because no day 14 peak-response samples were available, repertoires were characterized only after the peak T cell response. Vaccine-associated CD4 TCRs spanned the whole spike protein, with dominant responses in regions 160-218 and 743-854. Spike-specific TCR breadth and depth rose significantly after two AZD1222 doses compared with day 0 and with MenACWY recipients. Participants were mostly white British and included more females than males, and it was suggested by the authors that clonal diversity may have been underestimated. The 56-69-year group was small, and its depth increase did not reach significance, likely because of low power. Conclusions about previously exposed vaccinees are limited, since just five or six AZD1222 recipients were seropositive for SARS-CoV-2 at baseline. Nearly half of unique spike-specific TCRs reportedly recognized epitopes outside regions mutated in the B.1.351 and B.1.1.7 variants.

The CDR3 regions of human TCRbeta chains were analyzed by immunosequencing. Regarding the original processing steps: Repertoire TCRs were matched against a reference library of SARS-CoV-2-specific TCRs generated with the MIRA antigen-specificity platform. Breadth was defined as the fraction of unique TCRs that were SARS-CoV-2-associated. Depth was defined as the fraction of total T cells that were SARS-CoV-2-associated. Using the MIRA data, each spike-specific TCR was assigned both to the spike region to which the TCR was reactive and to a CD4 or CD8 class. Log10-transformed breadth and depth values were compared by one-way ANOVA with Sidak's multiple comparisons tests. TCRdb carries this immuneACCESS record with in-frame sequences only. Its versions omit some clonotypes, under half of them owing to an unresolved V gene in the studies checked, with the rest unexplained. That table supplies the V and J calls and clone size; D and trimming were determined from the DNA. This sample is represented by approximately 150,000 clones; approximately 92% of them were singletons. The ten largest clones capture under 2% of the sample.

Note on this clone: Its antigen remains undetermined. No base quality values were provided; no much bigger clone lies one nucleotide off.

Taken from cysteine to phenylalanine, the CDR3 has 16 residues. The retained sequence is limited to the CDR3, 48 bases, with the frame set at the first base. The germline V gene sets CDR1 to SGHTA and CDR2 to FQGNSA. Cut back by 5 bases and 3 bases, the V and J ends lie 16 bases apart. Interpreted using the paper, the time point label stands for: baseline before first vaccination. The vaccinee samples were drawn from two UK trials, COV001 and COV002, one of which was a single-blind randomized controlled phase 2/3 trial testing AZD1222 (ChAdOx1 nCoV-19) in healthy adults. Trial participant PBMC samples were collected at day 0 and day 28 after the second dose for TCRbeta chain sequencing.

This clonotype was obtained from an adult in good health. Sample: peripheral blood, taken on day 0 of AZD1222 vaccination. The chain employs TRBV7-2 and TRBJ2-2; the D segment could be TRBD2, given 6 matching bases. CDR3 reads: CASSPRRGWDTGELFF. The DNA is TGTGCCAGCAGCCCCCGGAGGGGCTGGGACACCGGGGAGCTGTTTTTT.